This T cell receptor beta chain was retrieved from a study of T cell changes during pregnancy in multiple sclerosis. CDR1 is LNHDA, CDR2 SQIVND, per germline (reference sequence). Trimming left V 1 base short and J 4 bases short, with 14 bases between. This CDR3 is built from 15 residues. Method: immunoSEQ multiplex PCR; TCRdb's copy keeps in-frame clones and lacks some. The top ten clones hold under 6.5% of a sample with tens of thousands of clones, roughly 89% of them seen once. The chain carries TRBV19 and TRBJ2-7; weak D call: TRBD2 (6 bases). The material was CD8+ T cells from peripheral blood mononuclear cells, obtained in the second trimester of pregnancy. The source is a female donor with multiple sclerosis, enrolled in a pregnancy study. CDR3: CASSIVGSGTYEQYF. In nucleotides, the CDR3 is TGTGCCAGTAGTATAGTCGGGAGTGGGACGTACGAGCAGTACTTC.